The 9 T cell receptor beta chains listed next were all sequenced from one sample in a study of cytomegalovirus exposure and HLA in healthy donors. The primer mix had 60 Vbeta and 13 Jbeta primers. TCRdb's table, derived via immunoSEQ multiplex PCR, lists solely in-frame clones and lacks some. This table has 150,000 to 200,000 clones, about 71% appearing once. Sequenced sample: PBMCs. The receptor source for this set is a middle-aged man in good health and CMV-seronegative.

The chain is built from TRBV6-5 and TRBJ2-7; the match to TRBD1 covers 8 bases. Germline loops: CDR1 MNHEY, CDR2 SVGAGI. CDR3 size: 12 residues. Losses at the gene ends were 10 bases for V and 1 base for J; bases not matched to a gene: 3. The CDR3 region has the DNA TGTGCCACTGGGACAGGTTCCTACGAGCAGTACTTC. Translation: CATGTGSYEQYF.

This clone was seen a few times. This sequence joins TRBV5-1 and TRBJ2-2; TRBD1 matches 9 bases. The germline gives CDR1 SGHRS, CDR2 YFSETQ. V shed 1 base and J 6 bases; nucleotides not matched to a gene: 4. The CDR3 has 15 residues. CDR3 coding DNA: TGCGCCAGCAGCTTGCTGACAGGGGGGGCCGGGGAGCTGTTTTTT. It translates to CASSLLTGGAGELFF.

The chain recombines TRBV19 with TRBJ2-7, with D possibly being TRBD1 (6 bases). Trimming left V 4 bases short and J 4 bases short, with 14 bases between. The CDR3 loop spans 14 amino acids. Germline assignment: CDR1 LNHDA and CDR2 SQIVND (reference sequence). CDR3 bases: TGTGCCAGTAGTACCCAGGGGTTTCAGTACGAGCAGTACTTC. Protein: CASSTQGFQYEQYF. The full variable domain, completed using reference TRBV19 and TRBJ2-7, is DGGITQSPKYLFRKEGQNVTLSCEQNLNHDAMYWYRQDPGQGLRLIYYSQIVNDFQKGDIAEGYSVSREKKESFPLTVTSAQKNPTAFYLCASSTQGFQYEQYFGPGTRLTVT.

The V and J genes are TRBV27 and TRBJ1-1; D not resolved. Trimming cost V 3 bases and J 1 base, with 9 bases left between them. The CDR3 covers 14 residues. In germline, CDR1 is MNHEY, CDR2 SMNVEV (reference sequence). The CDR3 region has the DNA TGTGCCAGCAGTTTTCGACAATCGAACACTGAAGCTTTCTTT. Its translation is CASSFRQSNTEAFF.

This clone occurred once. As DNA, the CDR3 is TGCAGCGTACAGTTCCGTTCTCACAATGAGCAGTTCTTC. Translation gives CSVQFRSHNEQFF. The chain uses TRBV29-1 and TRBJ2-1; D not certain. Trimming took 6 bases from V and 5 from J, leaving 14 bases between them. CDR1 is SQVTM, CDR2 ANQGSEA, per germline. There are 13 residues in the CDR3.

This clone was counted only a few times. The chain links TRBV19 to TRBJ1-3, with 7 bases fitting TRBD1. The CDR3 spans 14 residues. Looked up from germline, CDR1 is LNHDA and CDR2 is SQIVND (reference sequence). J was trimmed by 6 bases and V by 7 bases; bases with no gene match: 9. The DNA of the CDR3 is TGTGCCAGTACCCCGGACAGGAAGCCAAACACCATATATTTT. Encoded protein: CASTPDRKPNTIYF.

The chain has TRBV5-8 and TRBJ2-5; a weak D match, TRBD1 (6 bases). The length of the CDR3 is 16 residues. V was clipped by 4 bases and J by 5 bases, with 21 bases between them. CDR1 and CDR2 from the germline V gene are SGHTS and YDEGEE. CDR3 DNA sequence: TGTGCCAGCAGCCCATCCGGACACAGGGTTAAGGAGACCCAGTACTTC. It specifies CASSPSGHRVKETQYF.

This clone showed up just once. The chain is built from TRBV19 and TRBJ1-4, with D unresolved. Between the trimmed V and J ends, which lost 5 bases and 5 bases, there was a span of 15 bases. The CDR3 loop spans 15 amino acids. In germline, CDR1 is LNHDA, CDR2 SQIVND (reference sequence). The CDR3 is CASSALRAPNEKLFF. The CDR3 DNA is TGTGCCAGTAGTGCGCTTCGAGCCCCAAATGAAAAACTGTTTTTT.

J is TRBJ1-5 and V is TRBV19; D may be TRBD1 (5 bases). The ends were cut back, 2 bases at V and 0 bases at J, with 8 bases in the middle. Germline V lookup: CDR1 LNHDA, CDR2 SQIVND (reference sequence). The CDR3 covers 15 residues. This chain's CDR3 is CASSIRGISNQPQHF. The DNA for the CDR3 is TGTGCCAGTAGTATACGGGGGATTAGCAATCAGCCCCAGCATTTT.